This TCR beta chain was obtained from a study of blood T cell repertoires in COVID-19. Some clones are missing from TCRdb's copy, which holds only in-frame ones; the method was immunoSEQ multiplex PCR. The table shows more than 400,000 clones, with around 87% occurring only once. Per germline, CDR1 LNHDA and CDR2 SQIVND (reference sequence). V gave up 5 bases and J gave up 4 bases, with 11 bases separating them. The CDR3 has 13 amino acids. The sequence came from a woman younger than 35 who had recovered from COVID-19. Input material: PBMCs or T cells enriched from blood (not recorded which). The V call is TRBV19, the J call TRBJ1-2, with D maybe TRBD1 (6 bases). Written as DNA, the CDR3 is TGTGCCAGTAGTCAACAGGGTGGCTATGGCTACACCTTC. It specifies CASSQQGGYGYTF.